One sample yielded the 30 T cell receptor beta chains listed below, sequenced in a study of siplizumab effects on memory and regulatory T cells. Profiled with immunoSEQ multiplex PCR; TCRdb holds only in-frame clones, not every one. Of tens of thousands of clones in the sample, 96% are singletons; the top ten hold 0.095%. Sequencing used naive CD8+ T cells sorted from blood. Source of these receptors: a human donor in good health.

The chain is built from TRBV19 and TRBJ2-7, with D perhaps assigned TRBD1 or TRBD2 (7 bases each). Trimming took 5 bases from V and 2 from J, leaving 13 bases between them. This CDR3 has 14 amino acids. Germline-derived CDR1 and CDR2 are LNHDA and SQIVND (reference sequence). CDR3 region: CASSPGGTAYEQYF. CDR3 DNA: TGTGCCAGTAGTCCCGGGGGGACAGCCTACGAGCAGTACTTC.

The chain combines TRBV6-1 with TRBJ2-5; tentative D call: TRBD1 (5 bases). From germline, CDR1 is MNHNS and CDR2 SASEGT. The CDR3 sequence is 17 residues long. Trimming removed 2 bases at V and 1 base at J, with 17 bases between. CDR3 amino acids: CASSEPKAYRIQETQYF. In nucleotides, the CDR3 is TGTGCCAGCAGTGAACCCAAGGCCTACAGGATCCAAGAGACCCAGTACTTC.

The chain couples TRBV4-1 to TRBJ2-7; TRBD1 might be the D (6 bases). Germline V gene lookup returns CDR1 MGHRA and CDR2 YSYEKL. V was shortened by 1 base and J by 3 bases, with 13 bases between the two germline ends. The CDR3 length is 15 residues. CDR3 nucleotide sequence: TGCGCCAGCAGCCAAGCGTTTCAGGGGTTCTACGAGCAGTACTTC. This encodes CASSQAFQGFYEQYF.

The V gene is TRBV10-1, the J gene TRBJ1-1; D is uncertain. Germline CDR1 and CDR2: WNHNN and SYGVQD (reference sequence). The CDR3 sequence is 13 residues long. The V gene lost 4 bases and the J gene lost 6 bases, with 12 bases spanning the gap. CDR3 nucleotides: TGCGCCAGCAGTGTCAGGAGCTCGGCTGAAGCTTTCTTT. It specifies CASSVRSSAEAFF.

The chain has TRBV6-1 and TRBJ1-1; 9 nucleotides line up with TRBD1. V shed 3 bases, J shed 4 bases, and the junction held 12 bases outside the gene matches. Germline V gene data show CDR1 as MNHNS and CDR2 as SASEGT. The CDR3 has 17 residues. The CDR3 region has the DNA TGTGCCAGCAGTGAGTTTGGACAGGGGTTAGCGGCCACTGAAGCTTTCTTT. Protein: CASSEFGQGLAATEAFF.

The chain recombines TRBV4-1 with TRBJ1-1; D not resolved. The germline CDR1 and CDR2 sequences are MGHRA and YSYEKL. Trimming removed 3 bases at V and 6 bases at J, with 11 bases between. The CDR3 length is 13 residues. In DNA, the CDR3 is TGCGCCAGCAGCCAGATGCCCGGGTCTGAAGCTTTCTTT. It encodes CASSQMPGSEAFF.

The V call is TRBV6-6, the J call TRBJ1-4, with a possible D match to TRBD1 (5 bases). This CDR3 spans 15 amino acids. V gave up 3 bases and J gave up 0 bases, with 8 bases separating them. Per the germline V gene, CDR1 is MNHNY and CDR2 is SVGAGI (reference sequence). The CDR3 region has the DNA TGTGCCAGCAGTTATGGGGCCCCAACTAATGAAAAACTGTTTTTT. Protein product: CASSYGAPTNEKLFF.

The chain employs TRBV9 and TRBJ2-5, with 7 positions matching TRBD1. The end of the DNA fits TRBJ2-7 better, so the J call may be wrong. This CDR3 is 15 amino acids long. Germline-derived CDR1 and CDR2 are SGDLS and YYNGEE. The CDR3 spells CASSVGGQRAYEQYF. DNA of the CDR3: TGTGCCAGCAGCGTAGGGGGACAGAGAGCCTACGAGCAGTACTTC.

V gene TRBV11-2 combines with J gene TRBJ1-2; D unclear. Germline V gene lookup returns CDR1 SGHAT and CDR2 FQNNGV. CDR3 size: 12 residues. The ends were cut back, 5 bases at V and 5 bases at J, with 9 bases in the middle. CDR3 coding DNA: TGTGCCAGCAGCCCCGGAGGGTATGGCTACACCTTC. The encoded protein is CASSPGGYGYTF.

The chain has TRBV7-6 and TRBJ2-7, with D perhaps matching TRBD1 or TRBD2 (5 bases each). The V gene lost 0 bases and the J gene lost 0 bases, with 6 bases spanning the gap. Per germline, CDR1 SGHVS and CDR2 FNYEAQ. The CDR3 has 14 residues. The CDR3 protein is CASSLAGVSYEQYF. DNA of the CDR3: TGTGCCAGCAGCTTAGCGGGGGTCTCCTACGAGCAGTACTTC.

DNA of the CDR3: TGTGCCAGCAGCCAGGGTTTCTACGAGCAGTACTTC. As protein: CASSQGFYEQYF. The V gene is TRBV28, the J gene TRBJ2-7; D is possibly TRBD1 (5 bases). In germline, CDR1 is MDHEN, CDR2 SYDVKM. The V end was cut by 6 bases, the J end by 3 bases, with 9 bases between. The CDR3 is 12 residues long.

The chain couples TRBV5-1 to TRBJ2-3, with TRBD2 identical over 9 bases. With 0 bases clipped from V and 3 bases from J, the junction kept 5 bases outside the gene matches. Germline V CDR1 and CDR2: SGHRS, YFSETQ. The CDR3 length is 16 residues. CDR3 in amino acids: CASSLVGLATTDTQYF. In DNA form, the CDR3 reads TGCGCCAGCAGCTTGGTGGGACTAGCAACAACAGATACGCAGTATTTT.

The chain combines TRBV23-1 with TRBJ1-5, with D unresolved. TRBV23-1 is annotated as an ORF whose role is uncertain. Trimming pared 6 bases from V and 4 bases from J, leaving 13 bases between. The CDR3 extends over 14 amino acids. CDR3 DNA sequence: TGCGCCAGCAGCCTTAGACGGGGAAATCAGCCCCAGCATTTT. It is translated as CASSLRRGNQPQHF.

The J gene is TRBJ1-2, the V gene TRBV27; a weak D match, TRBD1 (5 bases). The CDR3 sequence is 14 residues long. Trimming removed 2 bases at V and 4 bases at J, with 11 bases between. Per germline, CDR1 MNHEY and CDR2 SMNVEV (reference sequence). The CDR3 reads CASSLGGPSYGYTF. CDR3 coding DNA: TGTGCCAGCAGTTTAGGGGGACCGTCCTATGGCTACACCTTC.

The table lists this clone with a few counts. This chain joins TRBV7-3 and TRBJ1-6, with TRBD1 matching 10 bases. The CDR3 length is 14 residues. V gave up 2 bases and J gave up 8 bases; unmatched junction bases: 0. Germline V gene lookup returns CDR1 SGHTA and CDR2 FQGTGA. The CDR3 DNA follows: TGTGCCAGCAGCTTAGGACAGGGGGATTCACCCCTCCACTTT. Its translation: CASSLGQGDSPLHF.

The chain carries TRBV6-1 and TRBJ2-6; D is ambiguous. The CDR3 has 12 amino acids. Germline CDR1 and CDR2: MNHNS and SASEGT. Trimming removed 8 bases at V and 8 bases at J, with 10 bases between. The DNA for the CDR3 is TGTGCCAGCGGGCAAGGGCCCAACGTCCTGACTTTC. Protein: CASGQGPNVLTF.

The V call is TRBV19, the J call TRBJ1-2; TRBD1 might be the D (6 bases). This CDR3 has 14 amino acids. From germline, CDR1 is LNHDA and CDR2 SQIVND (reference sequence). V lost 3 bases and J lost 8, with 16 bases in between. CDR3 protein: CASSILGGGEGYTF. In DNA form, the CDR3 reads TGTGCCAGTAGTATTCTGGGGGGCGGCGAGGGCTACACCTTC.

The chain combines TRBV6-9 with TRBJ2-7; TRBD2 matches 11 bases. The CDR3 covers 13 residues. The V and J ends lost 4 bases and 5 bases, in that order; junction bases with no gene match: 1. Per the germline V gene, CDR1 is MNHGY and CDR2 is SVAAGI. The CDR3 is CASSSTSGDEQYF. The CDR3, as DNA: TGTGCCAGCAGTTCGACTAGCGGGGACGAGCAGTACTTC.

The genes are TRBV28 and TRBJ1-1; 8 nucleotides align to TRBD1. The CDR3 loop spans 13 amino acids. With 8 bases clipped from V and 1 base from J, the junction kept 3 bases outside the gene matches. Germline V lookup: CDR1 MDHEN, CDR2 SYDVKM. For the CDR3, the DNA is TGTGCCAGCCGGGGACAGGCGAACACTGAAGCTTTCTTT. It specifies CASRGQANTEAFF.

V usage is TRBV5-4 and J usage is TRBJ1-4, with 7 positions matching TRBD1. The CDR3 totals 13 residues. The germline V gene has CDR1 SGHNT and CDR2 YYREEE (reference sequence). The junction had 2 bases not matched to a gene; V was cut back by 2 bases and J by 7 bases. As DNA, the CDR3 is TGTGCCAGCAGCTTACCAGGGGGTGAAAAACTGTTTTTT. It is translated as CASSLPGGEKLFF.

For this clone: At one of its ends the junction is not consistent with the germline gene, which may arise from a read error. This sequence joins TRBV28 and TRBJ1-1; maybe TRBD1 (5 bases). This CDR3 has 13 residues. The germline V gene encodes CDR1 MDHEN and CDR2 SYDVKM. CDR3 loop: CASSLTENAEAFF. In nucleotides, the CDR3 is TGTGCCAGCAGCCTGACAGAGAACGCTGAAGCTTTCTTT.

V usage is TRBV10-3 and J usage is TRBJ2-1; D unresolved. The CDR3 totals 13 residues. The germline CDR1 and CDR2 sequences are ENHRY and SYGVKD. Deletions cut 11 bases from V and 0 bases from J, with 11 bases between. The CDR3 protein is CAVDGSSYNEQFF. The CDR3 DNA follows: TGTGCCGTGGACGGATCCTCCTACAATGAGCAGTTCTTC.

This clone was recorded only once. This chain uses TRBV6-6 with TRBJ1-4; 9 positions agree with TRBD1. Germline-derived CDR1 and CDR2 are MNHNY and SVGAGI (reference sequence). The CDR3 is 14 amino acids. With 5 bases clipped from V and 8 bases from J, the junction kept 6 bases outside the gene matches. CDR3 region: CASSVTGGGEKLFF. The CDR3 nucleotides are TGTGCCAGCAGTGTAACAGGGGGCGGAGAAAAACTGTTTTTT.

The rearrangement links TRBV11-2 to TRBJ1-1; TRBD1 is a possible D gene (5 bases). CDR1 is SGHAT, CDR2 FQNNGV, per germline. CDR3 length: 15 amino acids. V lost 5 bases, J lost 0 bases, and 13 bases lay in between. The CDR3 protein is CASSEHPGLNTEAFF. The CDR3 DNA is TGTGCCAGCAGCGAGCATCCGGGGCTGAACACTGAAGCTTTCTTT.

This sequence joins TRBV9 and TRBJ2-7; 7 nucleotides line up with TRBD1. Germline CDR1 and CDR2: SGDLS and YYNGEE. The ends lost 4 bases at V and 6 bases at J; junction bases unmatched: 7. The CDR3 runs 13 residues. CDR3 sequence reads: CASSPLTGSEQYF. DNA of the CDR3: TGTGCCAGCAGCCCCCTGACAGGGAGCGAGCAGTACTTC.

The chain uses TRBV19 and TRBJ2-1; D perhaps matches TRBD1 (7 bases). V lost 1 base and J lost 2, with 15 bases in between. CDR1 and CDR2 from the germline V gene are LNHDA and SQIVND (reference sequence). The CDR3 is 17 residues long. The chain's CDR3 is CASSIVQGGGAYNEQFF. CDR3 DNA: TGTGCCAGTAGTATAGTCCAAGGAGGGGGCGCCTACAATGAGCAGTTCTTC.

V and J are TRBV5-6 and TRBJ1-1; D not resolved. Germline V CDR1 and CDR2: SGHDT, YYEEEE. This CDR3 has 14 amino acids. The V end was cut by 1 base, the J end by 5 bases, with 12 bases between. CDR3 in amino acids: CASSLRGAGTEAFF. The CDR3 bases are TGTGCCAGCAGCTTGCGGGGAGCCGGGACTGAAGCTTTCTTT. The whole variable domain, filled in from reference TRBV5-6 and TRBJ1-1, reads DAGVTQSPTHLIKTRGQQVTLRCSPKSGHDTVSWYQQALGQGPQFIFQYYEEEERQRGNFPDRFSGHQFPNYSSELNVNALLLGDSALYLCASSLRGAGTEAFFGQGTRLTVV.

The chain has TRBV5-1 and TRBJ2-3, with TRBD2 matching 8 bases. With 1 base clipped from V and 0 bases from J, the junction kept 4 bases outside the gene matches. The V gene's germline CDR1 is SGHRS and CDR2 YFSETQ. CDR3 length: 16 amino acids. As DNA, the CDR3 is TGCGCCAGCAGCTTGACTAGCGGACCTAGCACAGATACGCAGTATTTT. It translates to CASSLTSGPSTDTQYF.

CDR3 in amino acids: CASSKDLPGGNTEAFF. CDR3 coding DNA: TGTGCCAGCAGCAAAGACCTCCCAGGGGGGAACACTGAAGCTTTCTTT. V usage is TRBV21-1 and J usage is TRBJ1-1; the table names TRBD1, a call not compared with the DNA. TRBV21-1 is assigned pseudogene status. The CDR3 runs to 16 residues.

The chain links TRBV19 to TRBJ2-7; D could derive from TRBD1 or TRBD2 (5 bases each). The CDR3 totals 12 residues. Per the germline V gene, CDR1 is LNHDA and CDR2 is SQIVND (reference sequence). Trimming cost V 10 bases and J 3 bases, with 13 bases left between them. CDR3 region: CATMGPGYEQYF. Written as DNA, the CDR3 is TGTGCCACCATGGGACCGGGCTACGAGCAGTACTTC.